Listed below are T cell receptor beta chains from one sample, sequenced in a study of radiotherapy plus CTLA-4 blockade in lung cancer. Assay used: immunoSEQ multiplex PCR; TCRdb lists only in-frame clones, some missing. The data hold roughly 60,000 clones, with roughly three quarters observed a single time. Sequences were derived from peripheral blood, sampled from a patient treated with radiotherapy plus ipilimumab. The receptors stem from a human donor with non-small cell lung cancer who had a complete response to radiotherapy plus ipilimumab. Both conserved end residues are part of each CDR3. Each record gives: J gene, clone size, V gene, D gene, CDR3 DNA, CDR3 protein. A D gene is named only where the DNA matches it firmly. Some rows mark clone size as missing; the rest say once, few, many or name a class of expanded clone.

j_gene: TRBJ1-6; abundance: -; v_gene: TRBV7-9; d_gene: TRBD1; CDR3nt: TGTGCCAGCAGCCCCATGACAGGGAGTTCACCCCTCCACTTT; CDR3aa: CASSPMTGSSPLHF
j_gene: TRBJ2-2; abundance: -; v_gene: TRBV13; d_gene: -; CDR3nt: TGTGCCAGCAGACCCCCCGGGACAATCGGGGAGCTGTTTTTT; CDR3aa: CASRPPGTIGELFF
j_gene: TRBJ2-5; abundance: few; v_gene: TRBV6-5; d_gene: TRBD1; CDR3nt: TGTGCCAGCAGTTTAGGGACAGGGAGACAAGAGACCCAGTACTTC; CDR3aa: CASSLGTGRQETQYF
j_gene: TRBJ2-7; abundance: -; v_gene: TRBV7-2; d_gene: -; CDR3nt: TGTGCCAGCAGCCCGCACCGCGGGATCCGACACCACGAGCAGTACTTC; CDR3aa: CASSPHRGIRHHEQYF
j_gene: TRBJ2-7; abundance: -; v_gene: TRBV7-2; d_gene: -; CDR3nt: TGTGCCAGCAGCTTAGCATGGGCCGGGGGCGAGCAGTACTTC; CDR3aa: CASSLAWAGGEQYF
j_gene: TRBJ2-5; abundance: -; v_gene: TRBV5-6; d_gene: TRBD1; CDR3nt: TGTGCCAGCAGCTACAGGGGGCGCGGACAAGAGACCCAGTACTTC; CDR3aa: CASSYRGRGQETQYF
j_gene: TRBJ2-7; abundance: -; v_gene: TRBV10-1; d_gene: TRBD2; CDR3nt: TGCGCCAGCAGTTACCTAGCGGGAGGCCCCTCCTACGAGCAGTACTTC; CDR3aa: CASSYLAGGPSYEQYF
j_gene: TRBJ1-3; abundance: -; v_gene: TRBV19; d_gene: -; CDR3nt: TGTGCCAGTCGACTCTGGGACGGGACTCCTGGAAACACCATATATTTT; CDR3aa: CASRLWDGTPGNTIYF
j_gene: TRBJ2-7; abundance: -; v_gene: TRBV19; d_gene: TRBD2; CDR3nt: TGTGCCAGTGCCGCCGCGGGGGCCTACGAGCAGTACTTC; CDR3aa: CASAAAGAYEQYF
j_gene: TRBJ1-5; abundance: -; v_gene: TRBV9; d_gene: TRBD1; CDR3nt: TGTGCCAGCAGCGAAAGGGACAGTCCAGGGCAGCCCCAGCATTTT; CDR3aa: CASSERDSPGQPQHF
j_gene: TRBJ2-3; abundance: -; v_gene: TRBV18; d_gene: TRBD1; CDR3nt: TGTGCCAGCTCACCCGGGACAGGGGGCGCAGATACGCAGTATTTT; CDR3aa: CASSPGTGGADTQYF
j_gene: TRBJ1-2; abundance: -; v_gene: TRBV30; d_gene: TRBD1; CDR3nt: TGTGCCTGGGACAGGGGGCTCTATGGCTACACCTTC; CDR3aa: CAWDRGLYGYTF
j_gene: TRBJ1-3; abundance: few; v_gene: TRBV6-1; d_gene: -; CDR3nt: TGTGCCAGCAGTGAAGCAAGGGGGGGAAGCTCTGGAAACACCATATATTTT; CDR3aa: CASSEARGGSSGNTIYF
j_gene: TRBJ2-1; abundance: few; v_gene: TRBV9; d_gene: -; CDR3nt: TGTGCCAGCAGCGTAGGACAGAATGAGCAGTTCTTC; CDR3aa: CASSVGQNEQFF
j_gene: TRBJ1-3; abundance: few; v_gene: TRBV13; d_gene: -; CDR3nt: TGTGCCAGCAGCTTCCTACCGGACGCGGCGGGTGGAAACACCATATATTTT; CDR3aa: CASSFLPDAAGGNTIYF
j_gene: TRBJ2-2; abundance: -; v_gene: TRBV9; d_gene: TRBD1; CDR3nt: TGTGCCAGCAGCTTATCCGGGACAGATAACACCGGGGAGCTGTTTTTT; CDR3aa: CASSLSGTDNTGELFF
j_gene: TRBJ2-1; abundance: -; v_gene: TRBV7-8; d_gene: TRBD2; CDR3nt: TGTGCCAGCAGCTTAGGGACGCCGGGAGGAGGCAATGAGCAGTTCTTC; CDR3aa: CASSLGTPGGGNEQFF
j_gene: TRBJ2-1; abundance: once; v_gene: TRBV15; d_gene: TRBD2; CDR3nt: TGTGCCACCAGCAGAGATTGGGGACTAGGACGAAATGAGCAGTTCTTC; CDR3aa: CATSRDWGLGRNEQFF
j_gene: TRBJ2-5; abundance: -; v_gene: TRBV7-9; d_gene: -; CDR3nt: TGTGCCAGCAGCTCTAGGGGGAACAGCGAGGAGACCCAGTACTTC; CDR3aa: CASSSRGNSEETQYF
j_gene: TRBJ2-7; abundance: -; v_gene: TRBV29-1; d_gene: TRBD1; CDR3nt: TGCAGCGTCCGAGGACAGGGGCTTAAGTACGAGCAGTACTTC; CDR3aa: CSVRGQGLKYEQYF
j_gene: TRBJ2-2; abundance: -; v_gene: TRBV11-3; d_gene: -; CDR3nt: TGTGCCAGCAGCTTCGACCGGGACACCGGGGAGCTGTTTTTT; CDR3aa: CASSFDRDTGELFF
j_gene: TRBJ2-3; abundance: -; v_gene: TRBV18; d_gene: -; CDR3nt: TGTGCCAGCTCACCCCTGAGAGGCGATACGCAGTATTTT; CDR3aa: CASSPLRGDTQYF
j_gene: TRBJ2-7; abundance: -; v_gene: TRBV28; d_gene: -; CDR3nt: TGTGCCAGCATTTCCCCAGGGGAAGGGTACGAGCAGTACTTC; CDR3aa: CASISPGEGYEQYF
j_gene: TRBJ1-2; abundance: -; v_gene: TRBV28; d_gene: TRBD1; CDR3nt: TGTGCCAGCAGTGCCGGACAGGACGGGGGCTACACCTTC; CDR3aa: CASSAGQDGGYTF
j_gene: TRBJ2-7; abundance: -; v_gene: TRBV13; d_gene: TRBD2; CDR3nt: TGTGCCAGCACCCTACCGGGACTAGCGGGATGGGACTACGAGCAGTACTTC; CDR3aa: CASTLPGLAGWDYEQYF
j_gene: TRBJ1-5; abundance: once; v_gene: TRBV18; d_gene: -; CDR3nt: TGTGCCAGCTCACCTGACCGGGTCCCGAATCAGCCCCAGCATTTT; CDR3aa: CASSPDRVPNQPQHF
j_gene: TRBJ1-1; abundance: -; v_gene: TRBV28; d_gene: TRBD1; CDR3nt: TGTGCCAGCTGGGACAGCTCTCTTGAAGCTTTCTTT; CDR3aa: CASWDSSLEAFF